The present entry profiles one T cell receptor (beta chain) with its context. Germline values: CDR1 MDHEN, CDR2 SYDVKM. The ends lost 5 bases at V and 3 bases at J; junction bases unmatched: 5. The CDR3 consists of 16 residues. The sample comes from a study of cytomegalovirus exposure and HLA in healthy donors. Researchers ran the PCR with 60 Vbeta and 13 Jbeta primers. Measured with immunoSEQ multiplex PCR; TCRdb has only the in-frame clones, and not every one. The table has approximately 100,000 clones, 66% seen once. The sequencing input was PBMCs. The chain joins TRBV28 to TRBJ2-3; TRBD2 aligns across 13 bases. The clonotype was recovered from a woman between 50 and 59 years old in good health and CMV-seronegative. CDR3 loop: CASSIGLAGATDTQYF. DNA of the CDR3: TGTGCCAGCAGTATTGGACTAGCGGGGGCAACAGATACGCAGTATTTT.